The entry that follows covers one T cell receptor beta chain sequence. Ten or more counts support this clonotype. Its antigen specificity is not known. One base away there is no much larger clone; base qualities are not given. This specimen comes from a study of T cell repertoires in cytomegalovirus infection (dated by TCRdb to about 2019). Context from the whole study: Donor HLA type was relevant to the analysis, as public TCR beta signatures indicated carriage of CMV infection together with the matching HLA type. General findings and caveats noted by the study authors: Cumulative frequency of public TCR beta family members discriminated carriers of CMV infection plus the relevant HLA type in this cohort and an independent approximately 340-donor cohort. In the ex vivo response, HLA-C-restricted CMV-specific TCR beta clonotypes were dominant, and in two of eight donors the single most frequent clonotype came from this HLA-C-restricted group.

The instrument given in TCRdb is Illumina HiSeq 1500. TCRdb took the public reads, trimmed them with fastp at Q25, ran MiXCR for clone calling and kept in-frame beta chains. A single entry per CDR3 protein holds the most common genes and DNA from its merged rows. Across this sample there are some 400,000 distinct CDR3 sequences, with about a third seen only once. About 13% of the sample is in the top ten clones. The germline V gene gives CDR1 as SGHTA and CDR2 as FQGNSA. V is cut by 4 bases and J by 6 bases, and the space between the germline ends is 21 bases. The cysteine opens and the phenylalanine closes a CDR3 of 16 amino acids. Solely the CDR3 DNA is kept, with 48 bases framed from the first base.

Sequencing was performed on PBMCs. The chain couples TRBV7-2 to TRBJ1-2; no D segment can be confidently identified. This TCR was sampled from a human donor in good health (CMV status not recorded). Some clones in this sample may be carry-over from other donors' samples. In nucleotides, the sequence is TGTGCCAGCAGCTCAAACCCAGTTGGCGTGACGGATGGCTACACCTTC. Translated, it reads CASSSNPVGVTDGYTF.